Below, 30 T cell receptor beta chains from the same sample are listed, as sequenced in a study of OX40 agonist ivuxolimab in advanced cancers. Method: immunoSEQ multiplex PCR; TCRdb's copy keeps in-frame clones and lacks some. The sample has 100,000 to 150,000 clones, around 93% seen once; the top ten hold 0.15% to 0.17%. Sequenced material: CD4+ or CD8+ T cells sorted from blood, taken in a trial of the OX40 agonist ivuxolimab. The receptors derive from an adult with an advanced solid tumor such as melanoma, head and neck, liver or kidney cancer.

J is TRBJ2-2 and V is TRBV12-5, with 7 bases identical to TRBD1. This CDR3 contains 15 residues. Germline CDR1 is LGHNT and CDR2 is FRNRAP. Trimming cost V 5 bases and J 5 bases; bases outside gene matches: 8. The CDR3 spells CASGPGLRGTGELFF. In nucleotides, the CDR3 is TGTGCTAGTGGTCCTGGACTCAGGGGGACCGGGGAGCTGTTTTTT.

This sequence joins TRBV27 and TRBJ2-7; D unclear. The CDR3 runs to 10 residues. Per germline, CDR1 MNHEY and CDR2 SMNVEV (reference sequence). The ends were cut back, 3 bases at V and 5 bases at J, with 2 bases in the middle. CDR3 in amino acids: CASSLDEQYF. CDR3 DNA: TGTGCCAGCAGTTTGGACGAGCAGTACTTC.

V is TRBV28 and J is TRBJ1-4; 7 positions match TRBD1. CDR3 length equals 15 residues. Germline V gene sequence: CDR1 MDHEN, CDR2 SYDVKM. The V segment lost 4 bases and the J segment 2 bases; nucleotides outside the gene matches: 4. Here the CDR3 DNA reads TGTGCCAGCAGTTCAGGGGGATGGACTAATGAAAAACTGTTTTTT. This gives the protein CASSSGGWTNEKLFF.

The chain employs TRBV29-1 and TRBJ2-2, with D uncertain. The CDR3 has 15 residues. V was cut by 6 bases and J by 1 base, with 15 bases left in between. CDR1 is SQVTM, CDR2 ANQGSEA, per germline. The CDR3 protein is CSVSLKSVNTGELFF. CDR3 nucleotide sequence: TGCAGCGTCTCCCTGAAATCGGTGAACACCGGGGAGCTGTTTTTT.

In this sample, this clone turned up once. The chain is built from TRBV19 and TRBJ1-1; the D gene is possibly TRBD1 (5 bases). The CDR3 covers 14 residues. CDR1 and CDR2 (germline): LNHDA, SQIVND (reference sequence). V was pared by 2 bases and J by 0 bases, with 7 bases between. DNA for the CDR3: TGTGCCAGTAGTATACGGGGGGTGAACACTGAAGCTTTCTTT. This codes for CASSIRGVNTEAFF.

To note about this clone: The same CDR3 can be traced to other DNA sequences in this sample. The V and J genes are TRBV4-1 and TRBJ2-3, with D uncertain. Germline CDR1 is MGHRA and CDR2 is YSYEKL. CDR3 length: 12 residues. Trimming stripped 1 base from V and 6 bases from J, with 5 bases between. CDR3 region: CASSQVRDTQYF. CDR3 DNA sequence: TGCGCCAGCAGCCAAGTAAGGGATACGCAGTATTTT.

This chain uses TRBV4-3 with TRBJ1-3, with no clear D. Trimming shortened V by 1 base and J by 0 bases, and 10 bases separated the two germline ends. The CDR3 extends over 16 amino acids. Looked up from germline, CDR1 is LGHNA and CDR2 is YSLEER. The CDR3 bases are TGCGCCAGCAGCCAAGCTTTGGGCAACTCTGGAAACACCATATATTTT. It encodes CASSQALGNSGNTIYF.

The rearrangement joins TRBV6-1 to TRBJ1-4, with D possibly TRBD1 on 5 matching bases. V dropped 4 bases and J dropped 0 bases, with 24 bases sitting between them. Germline values: CDR1 MNHNS, CDR2 SASEGT. The CDR3 length is 20 residues. The CDR3 sequence: CASSGDLGQGYRATNEKLFF. The CDR3 DNA reads as TGTGCCAGCAGTGGGGACCTCGGCCAGGGATACCGTGCAACTAATGAAAAACTGTTTTTT.

This rearrangement joins TRBV6-1 to TRBJ2-2; D may correspond to TRBD1 or TRBD2 (6 bases each). The germline V gene encodes CDR1 MNHNS and CDR2 SASEGT. This CDR3 comprises 16 residues. V was pared by 1 base and J by 4 bases, with 13 bases between. The CDR3 region has the DNA TGTGCCAGCAGTGAAGAGGGGGGAGTCAGCACCGGGGAGCTGTTTTTT. This gives the protein CASSEEGGVSTGELFF.

The V and J genes are TRBV28 and TRBJ1-2; the D gene is possibly TRBD1 (6 bases). The CDR3 runs to 15 residues. The germline V and J ends were trimmed by 8 bases and 3 bases, with 19 bases remaining between them. Germline lookup yields CDR1 MDHEN and CDR2 SYDVKM. CDR3 in DNA: TGTGCCAGCGGACCGAACAGGGCATCATACTATGGCTACACCTTC. Protein: CASGPNRASYYGYTF.

The chain carries TRBV27 and TRBJ1-1; D is ambiguous. CDR1 is MNHEY, CDR2 SMNVEV, per germline (reference sequence). CDR3 length: 16 amino acids. Trimming cost V 5 bases and J 1 base, with 17 bases left between them. Written as DNA, the CDR3 is TGTGCCAGCAGTCCACGGACCGTTGCATGGAACACTGAAGCTTTCTTT. It is translated as CASSPRTVAWNTEAFF.

The genes are TRBV5-1 and TRBJ2-3, with TRBD2 matching 9 bases. The V segment lost 0 bases and the J segment 4 bases; nucleotides outside the gene matches: 6. Germline loops: CDR1 SGHRS, CDR2 YFSETQ. This CDR3 has 16 amino acids. CDR3 sequence: CASSLAVAGAADTQYF. In nucleotides, the CDR3 is TGCGCCAGCAGCTTGGCGGTAGCGGGGGCGGCAGATACGCAGTATTTT.

The V gene is TRBV5-4, the J gene TRBJ1-1; no firm D call. V was clipped by 4 bases and J by 0 bases, with 13 bases between them. CDR1 is SGHNT, CDR2 YYREEE, per germline (reference sequence). This CDR3 has 15 amino acids. CDR3 in amino acids: CASSRTLELNTEAFF. The CDR3, as DNA: TGTGCCAGCAGCCGCACTCTGGAGTTGAACACTGAAGCTTTCTTT.

This chain joins TRBV19 and TRBJ2-7, with D hard to call. The CDR3 contains 14 residues. CDR1 is LNHDA, CDR2 SQIVND, per germline (reference sequence). Trimming pared 2 bases from V and 1 base from J, leaving 9 bases between. CDR3 sequence (DNA): TGTGCCAGTAGTATACACAGAGATTCCTACGAGCAGTACTTC. Translating gives CASSIHRDSYEQYF.

V is TRBV6-1 and J is TRBJ1-3; no clear D. V shed 5 bases and J shed 9 bases, with 14 bases lying between them. The V gene's germline CDR1 is MNHNS and CDR2 SASEGT. CDR3 size: 13 residues. The CDR3 loop reads CASSSHGVPTIYF. Written as DNA, the CDR3 is TGTGCCAGCAGTTCCCACGGGGTCCCCACCATATATTTT.

This sequence joins TRBV20-1 and TRBJ2-7; perhaps TRBD2 as D (6 bases). The germline V gene encodes CDR1 DFQATT and CDR2 SNEGSKA (reference sequence). This CDR3 spans 11 amino acids. Trimming removed 5 bases from V and 5 bases from J, with 10 bases in between. The DNA for the CDR3 is TGCAGTGCTCTTAGCGGCGACGAGCAGTACTTC. It translates to CSALSGDEQYF.

The genes are TRBV19 and TRBJ1-1; D not certain. The CDR3 covers 14 residues. The germline V and J ends were trimmed by 9 bases and 4 bases, with 18 bases remaining between them. Germline values: CDR1 LNHDA, CDR2 SQIVND (reference sequence). Written as DNA, the CDR3 is TGTGCCAGCGGGTTCGTGGGTATCGCCACTGAAGCTTTCTTT. Translated, it gives CASGFVGIATEAFF.

The chain joins TRBV7-9 to TRBJ2-6; 9 nucleotides align to TRBD1. J was trimmed by 0 bases and V by 5 bases; bases with no gene match: 11. Germline V lookup: CDR1 SEHNR, CDR2 FQNEAQ (reference sequence). The CDR3 runs to 19 residues. The chain's CDR3 is CASSRTRQGEVSGANVLTF. For the CDR3, the DNA is TGTGCCAGCAGCCGTACCCGACAGGGGGAAGTCTCTGGGGCCAACGTCCTGACTTTC.

This chain connects TRBV19 to TRBJ1-6; perhaps TRBD1 as D (5 bases). V was cut by 6 bases and J by 8 bases, with 11 bases left in between. CDR3 length equals 13 residues. Germline CDR1 is LNHDA and CDR2 is SQIVND (reference sequence). The chain's CDR3 is CASSRTPDSPLHF. The CDR3 DNA reads TGTGCCAGTAGCCGGACACCTGATTCACCCCTCCACTTT. Full variable domain (missing parts from reference TRBV19 and TRBJ1-6): DGGITQSPKYLFRKEGQNVTLSCEQNLNHDAMYWYRQDPGQGLRLIYYSQIVNDFQKGDIAEGYSVSREKKESFPLTVTSAQKNPTAFYLCASSRTPDSPLHFGNGTRLTVT.

V gene TRBV9 combines with J gene TRBJ2-3, with D possibly TRBD2 on 5 matching bases. Germline CDR1 reads SGDLS; CDR2 reads YYNGEE. Trimming cost V 1 base and J 0 bases, with 12 bases left between them. The CDR3 is made up of 16 amino acids. CDR3 sequence (DNA): TGTGCCAGCAGCGTAAGGGCCGGGGAGAGCACAGATACGCAGTATTTT. It encodes CASSVRAGESTDTQYF.

This clone was counted between two and nine times. V usage is TRBV6-6 and J usage is TRBJ2-7; D ambiguous. CDR3 length: 16 amino acids. Deletions cut 6 bases from V and 0 bases from J, with 18 bases between. Germline CDR1 is MNHNY and CDR2 is SVGAGI (reference sequence). CDR3 amino acids: CASSYPPGGSSYEQYF. CDR3 sequence (DNA): TGTGCCAGCAGCTACCCCCCCGGCGGTAGCTCCTACGAGCAGTACTTC.

The chain employs TRBV7-9 and TRBJ2-3; D not resolved. This CDR3 comprises 17 residues. Germline V gives CDR1 SEHNR, CDR2 FQNEAQ (reference sequence). The V end lost 5 bases, the J end lost 0 bases, and 18 bases lay between the germline ends. Here the CDR3 DNA reads TGTGCCAGCAGCAACCGGCCGGTGGCGCCCAGCACAGATACGCAGTATTTT. Translating it yields CASSNRPVAPSTDTQYF.

This sequence joins TRBV28 and TRBJ2-3; a weak D match, TRBD1 (5 bases). V lost 2 bases and J 1 base, leaving 10 bases between the germline ends. The CDR3 consists of 15 residues. Germline CDR1 and CDR2: MDHEN and SYDVKM. CDR3 nucleotides: TGTGCCAGCAGTTTAATACAGGAAGGCACAGATACGCAGTATTTT. This sequence encodes CASSLIQEGTDTQYF.

V is TRBV18 and J is TRBJ1-2, with 7 bases matching TRBD1. Looked up from germline, CDR1 is KGHSH and CDR2 is LQKENI. CDR3 size: 14 residues. V dropped 3 bases and J dropped 4; count of bases not matched to a gene: 5. The chain's CDR3 is CASSPRTGFYGYTF. The CDR3 nucleotides read TGTGCCAGCTCACCCCGGACAGGCTTCTATGGCTACACCTTC.

The rearrangement links TRBV18 to TRBJ2-6, with D unresolved. Germline V gene sequence: CDR1 KGHSH, CDR2 LQKENI. The V gene lost 4 bases and the J gene lost 0 bases, with 7 bases spanning the gap. The CDR3 loop spans 15 amino acids. DNA for the CDR3: TGTGCCAGCTCACTTAAGGTCTCTGGGGCCAACGTCCTGACTTTC. This encodes CASSLKVSGANVLTF.

V and J are TRBV9 and TRBJ1-4; 9 nucleotides match TRBD1. J gave up 3 bases and V 4 bases, and 16 bases lay outside the gene matches. In germline, CDR1 is SGDLS, CDR2 YYNGEE. The CDR3 covers 19 residues. CDR3: CASSPLSWDRDFPNEKLFF. CDR3 coding DNA: TGTGCCAGCAGCCCTTTATCCTGGGACAGGGATTTTCCTAATGAAAAACTGTTTTTT. The full variable domain, rest sourced from reference TRBV9 and TRBJ1-4, is DSGVTQTPKHLITATGQRVTLRCSPRSGDLSVYWYQQSLDQGLQFLIQYYNGEERAKGNILERFSAQQFPDLHSELNLSSLELGDSALYFCASSPLSWDRDFPNEKLFFGSGTQLSVL.

This chain connects TRBV2 to TRBJ2-5; 7 bases are a match to TRBD2. This CDR3 has 15 amino acids. Trimming took 2 bases from V and 4 from J; bases not matched to a gene: 7. CDR1 SNHLY and CDR2 FYNNEI come from the germline V gene. In DNA form, the CDR3 reads TGTGCCAGCAGTGAATCTGCGACTAGCCGAGAGACCCAGTACTTC. This sequence encodes CASSESATSRETQYF. Drawing the rest from reference TRBV2 and TRBJ2-5, the complete variable domain is EPEVTQTPSHQVTQMGQEVILRCVPISNHLYFYWYRQILGQKVEFLVSFYNNEISEKSEIFDDQFSVERPDGSNFTLKIRSTKLEDSAMYFCASSESATSRETQYFGPGTRLLVL.

The V gene is TRBV4-3, the J gene TRBJ2-1; D is unresolved. Between the trimmed V and J ends, which lost 0 bases and 9 bases, there was a span of 6 bases. The CDR3 consists of 12 residues. Germline assignment: CDR1 LGHNA and CDR2 YSLEER. CDR3 in amino acids: CASSQDISEQFF. The CDR3 DNA reads TGCGCCAGCAGCCAAGATATAAGTGAGCAGTTCTTC.

The V gene is TRBV5-5, the J gene TRBJ2-6; 13 bases are shared with TRBD2. CDR3 size: 17 residues. In germline, CDR1 is SGHKS, CDR2 YYEKEE (reference sequence). With 4 bases clipped from V and 2 bases from J, the junction kept 3 bases outside the gene matches. DNA of the CDR3: TGTGCCAGCAGCCGGGGACTAGCGGGGACTGGGGCCAACGTCCTGACTTTC. The encoded protein is CASSRGLAGTGANVLTF.

V and J are TRBV9 and TRBJ2-3, with D tentatively TRBD1 or TRBD2 (6 bases each). Germline CDR1 and CDR2: SGDLS and YYNGEE. Trimming removed 6 bases from V and 0 bases from J, with 11 bases in between. The CDR3 is 14 amino acids. The CDR3 DNA follows: TGTGCCAGCAAGGGGGAGGCTAGCACAGATACGCAGTATTTT. This sequence encodes CASKGEASTDTQYF.